This TCR beta chain was sequenced during a study of T cells expressing NK-cell markers. As for the study in general: Out of eight donors sequenced, seven tested HCMV-seropositive and the remaining one seronegative.

TCRdb derives one entry per CDR3 protein from the 5' RACE reads, leaving out DNA. This table holds 500,000 to 700,000 distinct CDR3 sequences. The germline gives CDR1 MNHEY, CDR2 SVGAGI. The CDR3 has 16 amino acids. The sequencing input was blood T cells: a sorted CD56 or NKG2C T cell subset, CD4+ or CD8+ T cells, or bulk PBMC T cells (not recorded which). The clonotype comes from a man between 18 and 35 years old in good health. The V call is TRBV6-5, the J call TRBJ1-4; lacking DNA, the TRBD1 call made by TCRdb goes unchecked. The CDR3 loop reads CASSPEPQGFNEKLFF.